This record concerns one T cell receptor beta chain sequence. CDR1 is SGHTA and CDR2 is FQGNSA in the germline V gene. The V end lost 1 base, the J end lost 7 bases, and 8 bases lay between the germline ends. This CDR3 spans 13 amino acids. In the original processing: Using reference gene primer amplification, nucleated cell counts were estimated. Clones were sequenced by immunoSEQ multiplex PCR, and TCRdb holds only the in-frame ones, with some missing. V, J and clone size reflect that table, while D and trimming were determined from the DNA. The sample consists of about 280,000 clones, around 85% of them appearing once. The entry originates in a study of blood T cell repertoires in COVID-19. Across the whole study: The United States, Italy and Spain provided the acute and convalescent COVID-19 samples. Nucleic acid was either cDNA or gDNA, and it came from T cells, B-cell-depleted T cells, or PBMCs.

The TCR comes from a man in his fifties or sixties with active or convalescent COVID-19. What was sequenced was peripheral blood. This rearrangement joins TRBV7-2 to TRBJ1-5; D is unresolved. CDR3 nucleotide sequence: TGTGCCAGCAGCTTAGACTCGCGCCAGCCCCAGCATTTT. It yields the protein CASSLDSRQPQHF. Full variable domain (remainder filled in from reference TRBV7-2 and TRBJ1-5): GAGVSQSPSNKVTEKGKDVELRCDPISGHTALYWYRQSLGQGLEFLIYFQGNSAPDKSGLPSDRFSAERTGGSVSTLTIQRTQQEDSAVYLCASSLDSRQPQHFGDGTRLSIL.